The 5 T cell receptor beta chains in this list originate from one sample, sequenced in a study of T cells expressing NK-cell markers. From its re-call of the 5' RACE reads, TCRdb lists each CDR3 protein once, without DNA. This sample lists over 350,000 distinct CDR3 sequences; its ten largest clones have around 10%. Sequenced material: blood T cells: a sorted CD56 or NKG2C T cell subset, CD4+ or CD8+ T cells, or bulk PBMC T cells (not recorded which). The receptors shown here come from a woman aged 50 to 65 in good health.

The chain recombines TRBV5-5 with TRBJ2-2; lacking DNA, the TRBD1 call made by TCRdb goes unchecked. This CDR3 is 15 amino acids long. The V gene's germline CDR1 is SGHKS and CDR2 YYEKEE (reference sequence). CDR3 region: CASSLITGRPGELFF.

The genes are TRBV16 and TRBJ1-5; the TCRdb D gene call, TRBD1, has no DNA to confirm it. CDR1 KGHSY and CDR2 FQNENV come from the germline V gene. The CDR3 runs to 15 residues. CDR3: CASSHAGQGNQPQHF.

This chain links TRBV5-5 with TRBJ1-5. CDR3 length: 14 amino acids. Germline CDR1 reads SGHKS; CDR2 reads YYEKEE (reference sequence). The CDR3 protein is CASSSDILGQPQHF. Drawing the rest from reference TRBV5-5 and TRBJ1-5, the complete variable domain is DAGVTQSPTHLIKTRGQQVTLRCSPISGHKSVSWYQQVLGQGPQFIFQYYEKEERGRGNFPDRFSARQFPNYSSELNVNALLLGDSALYLCASSSDILGQPQHFGDGTRLSIL.

The chain has TRBV12-3 or TRBV12-4 and TRBJ1-6; the D call of TRBD1 rests on TCRdb alone, since no DNA is present to check it. The CDR3 loop spans 14 amino acids. This CDR3 reads CASSTGTDNSPLHF.

The chain combines TRBV9 with TRBJ2-4; the D call from TCRdb, TRBD1, cannot be confirmed without DNA. Germline CDR1 is SGDLS and CDR2 is YYNGEE. This CDR3 contains 14 residues. The CDR3 sequence is CASSPRQGGNIQYF.